The entry below gives a single T cell receptor (beta chain) sequence along with its context. Its antigen is unidentified. The cells of the mixed lymphocyte reaction underwent a roughly 6-day coculture at 37°C. Responder PBMCs underwent CFSE labelling, stimulator PBMCs underwent Violet Dye labelling, and both were mixed at 1:1. The data originate from a study of siplizumab effects on memory and regulatory T cells. TCRdb keeps only in-frame clones here, not all; method: immunoSEQ multiplex PCR. The table includes about 13,000 clones, almost 50% detected once. The CDR3 sequence is 12 residues long. Trimming took 5 bases from V and 8 from J, leaving 9 bases between them. Germline CDR1 is SGHTA and CDR2 is FQGTGA. General study results and limits: Major contributors to the alloresponse seemed to be naive T cells, which also appeared more diverse than memory cells.

The chain combines TRBV7-3 with TRBJ2-2, with D possibly being TRBD2 (5 bases). The receptor comes from a human donor in good health; the cells came from an allogeneic mixed lymphocyte reaction. Sequenced material: CFSE-low (dividing) CD4+ T cells sorted from an allogeneic mixed lymphocyte reaction. The CDR3 loop is CASSQRGGELFF. As DNA, the CDR3 is TGTGCCAGCAGCCAACGGGGAGGGGAGCTGTTTTTT.